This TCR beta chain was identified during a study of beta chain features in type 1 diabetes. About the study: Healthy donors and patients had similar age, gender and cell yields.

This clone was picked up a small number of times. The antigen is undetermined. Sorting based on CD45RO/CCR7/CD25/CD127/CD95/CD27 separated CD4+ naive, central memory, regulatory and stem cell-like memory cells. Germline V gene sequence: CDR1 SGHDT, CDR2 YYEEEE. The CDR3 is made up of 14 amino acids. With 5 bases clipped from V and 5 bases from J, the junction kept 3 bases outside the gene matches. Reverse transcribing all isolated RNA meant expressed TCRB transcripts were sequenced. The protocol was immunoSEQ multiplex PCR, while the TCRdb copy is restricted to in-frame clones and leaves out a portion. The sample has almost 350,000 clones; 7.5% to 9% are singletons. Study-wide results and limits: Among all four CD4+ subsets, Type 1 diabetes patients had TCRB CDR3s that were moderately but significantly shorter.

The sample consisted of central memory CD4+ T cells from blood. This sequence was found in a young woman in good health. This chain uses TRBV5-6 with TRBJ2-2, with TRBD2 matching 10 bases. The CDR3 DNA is TGTGCCAGCAGGGGACTAGCGAGAACCGGGGAGCTGTTTTTT. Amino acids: CASRGLARTGELFF.